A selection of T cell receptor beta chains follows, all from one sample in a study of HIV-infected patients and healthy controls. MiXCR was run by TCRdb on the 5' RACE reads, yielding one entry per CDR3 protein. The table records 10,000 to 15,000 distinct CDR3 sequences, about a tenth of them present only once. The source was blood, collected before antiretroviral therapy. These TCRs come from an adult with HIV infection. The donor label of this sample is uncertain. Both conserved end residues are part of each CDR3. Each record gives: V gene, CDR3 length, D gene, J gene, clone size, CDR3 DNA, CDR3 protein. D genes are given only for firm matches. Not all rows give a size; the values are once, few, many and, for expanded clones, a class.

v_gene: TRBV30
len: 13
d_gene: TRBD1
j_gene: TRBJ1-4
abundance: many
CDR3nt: TGTGCCTGGGCGACAGGGGCTAATGAAAAACTGTTTTTT
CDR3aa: CAWATGANEKLFF

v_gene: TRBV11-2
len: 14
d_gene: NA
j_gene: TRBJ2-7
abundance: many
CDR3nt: TGTGCCAGCAGCTTATCCGGGACAAGCTACGAGCAGTACTTC
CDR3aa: CASSLSGTSYEQYF

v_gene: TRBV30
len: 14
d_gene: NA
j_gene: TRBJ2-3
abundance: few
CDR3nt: TGTGCCTGGAGTGTCGGTTTAGAACCAGATACGCAGTATTTT
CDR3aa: CAWSVGLEPDTQYF

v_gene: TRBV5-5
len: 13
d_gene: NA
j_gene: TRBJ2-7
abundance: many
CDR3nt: TGTGCCAGCAGCTTGGACTTCCAGGGTTCGGGGTACTTC
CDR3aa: CASSLDFQGSGYF

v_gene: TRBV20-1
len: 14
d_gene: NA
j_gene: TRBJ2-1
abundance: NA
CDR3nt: TGCAGTGCTACCGGGACTCCCCTAACCAGTGAGCAGTTCTTC
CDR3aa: CSATGTPLTSEQFF

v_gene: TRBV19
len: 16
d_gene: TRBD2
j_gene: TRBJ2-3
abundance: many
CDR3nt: TGTGCCAGCGAGGGAGGGGACGCAGGAAGGGCAGATACGCAGTATTTT
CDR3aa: CASEGGDAGRADTQYF

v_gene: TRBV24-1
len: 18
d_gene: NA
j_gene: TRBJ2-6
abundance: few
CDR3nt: TGTGCCACCAGTGGCCCCGGGGCGGGGTATTCCGGGGCCAACGTCCTGACTTTC
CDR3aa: CATSGPGAGYSGANVLTF

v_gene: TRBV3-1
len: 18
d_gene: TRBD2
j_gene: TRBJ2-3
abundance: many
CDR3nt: TGTGCCAGCAGCCAAGATCGGGGACTAGCGGGAACCACAGATACGCAGTATTTT
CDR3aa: CASSQDRGLAGTTDTQYF

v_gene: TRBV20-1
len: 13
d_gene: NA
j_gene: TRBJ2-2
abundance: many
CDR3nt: TGCAGTGCTAGAGGAGTGAACACCGGGGAGCTGTTTTTT
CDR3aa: CSARGVNTGELFF

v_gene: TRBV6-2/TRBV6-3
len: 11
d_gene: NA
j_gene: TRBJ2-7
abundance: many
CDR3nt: TGTGCCAGCAAGGACTACTACGAGCAGTACTTC
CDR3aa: CASKDYYEQYF

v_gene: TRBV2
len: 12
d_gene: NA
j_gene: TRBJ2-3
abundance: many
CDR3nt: TGTGCCAGCAGCCCCGACAGAGATACGCAGTATTTT
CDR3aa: CASSPDRDTQYF

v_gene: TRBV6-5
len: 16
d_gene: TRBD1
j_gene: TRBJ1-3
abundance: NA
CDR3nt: TGTGCCAGCAGTTACTCGCAGGGGGCCTCTGGAAACACCATATATTTT
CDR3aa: CASSYSQGASGNTIYF

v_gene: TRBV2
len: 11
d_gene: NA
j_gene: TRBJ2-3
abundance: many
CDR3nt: TGTGCCAGCACTGACACAGATACGCAGTATTTT
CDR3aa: CASTDTDTQYF

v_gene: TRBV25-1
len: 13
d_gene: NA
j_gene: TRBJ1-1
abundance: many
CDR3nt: TGTGCCAGCAGTGCAGGGGTACGCACTGAAGCTTTCTTT
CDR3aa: CASSAGVRTEAFF

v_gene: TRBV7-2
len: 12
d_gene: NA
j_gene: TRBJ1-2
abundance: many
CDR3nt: TGTGCCAGCAGCTTCACAGGGCATGGCTACACCTTC
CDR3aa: CASSFTGHGYTF

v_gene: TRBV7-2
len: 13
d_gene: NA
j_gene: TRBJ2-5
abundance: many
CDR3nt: TGTGCCAGCAGCGCTCGTCGGTCGGAGACCCAGTACTTC
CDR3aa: CASSARRSETQYF

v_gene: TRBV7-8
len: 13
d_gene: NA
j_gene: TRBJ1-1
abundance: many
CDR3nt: TGTGCCAGCAGCCCAACAAGGGGGGCAAAAGCTTTCTTT
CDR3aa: CASSPTRGAKAFF

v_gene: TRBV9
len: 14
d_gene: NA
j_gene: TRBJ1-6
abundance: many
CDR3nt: TGTGCCAGCAGCGTAGAACAGGGTAACTCACCCCTCCACTTT
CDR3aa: CASSVEQGNSPLHF

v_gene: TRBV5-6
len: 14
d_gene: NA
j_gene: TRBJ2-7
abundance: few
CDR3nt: TGTGCCAGCAGCTTCGGAGGGGTCGCCTACGAGCAGTACTTC
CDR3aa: CASSFGGVAYEQYF

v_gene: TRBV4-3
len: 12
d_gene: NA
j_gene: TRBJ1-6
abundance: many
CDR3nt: TGCGCCAGCAGCCAGGACGGTTCACCCCTCCACTTT
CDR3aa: CASSQDGSPLHF

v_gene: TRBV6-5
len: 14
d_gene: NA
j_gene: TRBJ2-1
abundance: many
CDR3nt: TGTGCCAGCAGTTACAGCGGGCCCTACAATGAGCAGTTCTTC
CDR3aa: CASSYSGPYNEQFF

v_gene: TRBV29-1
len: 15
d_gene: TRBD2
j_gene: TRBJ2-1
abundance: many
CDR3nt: TGCAGCGTTATTATAGCGGGGGGGTTCATCAATGAGCAGTTCTTC
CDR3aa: CSVIIAGGFINEQFF

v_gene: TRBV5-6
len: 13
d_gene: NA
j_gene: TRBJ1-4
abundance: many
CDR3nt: TGTGCCAGCAGCTTGGAAGTAGGTGAAAAACTGTTTTTT
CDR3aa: CASSLEVGEKLFF

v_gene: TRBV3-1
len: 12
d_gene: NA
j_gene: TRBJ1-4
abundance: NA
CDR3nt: TGTGCCAGCAGCCAAGGTTACAGGGCCCTGTTTTTT
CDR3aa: CASSQGYRALFF

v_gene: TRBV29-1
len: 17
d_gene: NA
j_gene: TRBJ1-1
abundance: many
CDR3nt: TGCAGCGTTGATAAGCCCCTGAATGCAGGGAAGAACACTGAAGCTTTCTTT
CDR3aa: CSVDKPLNAGKNTEAFF

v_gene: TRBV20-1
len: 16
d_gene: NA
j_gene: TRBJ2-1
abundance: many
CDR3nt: TGCAGTGCTCCCACCCGCCCGAGCGGAATTCCCTATGAGCAGTTCTTC
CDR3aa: CSAPTRPSGIPYEQFF

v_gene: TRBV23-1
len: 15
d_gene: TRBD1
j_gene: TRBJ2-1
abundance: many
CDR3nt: TGCGCCAGCAGTCAACCCCAGGGGGTACTTAATGAGCAGTTCTTC
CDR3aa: CASSQPQGVLNEQFF

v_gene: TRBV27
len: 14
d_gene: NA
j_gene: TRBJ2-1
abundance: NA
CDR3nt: TGTGCCAGCTGGTCCTTGAGCTCCTACAATGAGCAGTTCTTC
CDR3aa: CASWSLSSYNEQFF

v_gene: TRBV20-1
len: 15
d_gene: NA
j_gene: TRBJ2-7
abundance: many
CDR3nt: TGCAGTGCTAGACCCCAGGGCAGGAGCTCCTACGAGCAGTACTTC
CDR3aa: CSARPQGRSSYEQYF

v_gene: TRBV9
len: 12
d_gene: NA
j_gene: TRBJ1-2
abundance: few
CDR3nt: TGTGCCAGCCTAAGGGGGAGTTATGGCTACACCTTC
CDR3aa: CASLRGSYGYTF

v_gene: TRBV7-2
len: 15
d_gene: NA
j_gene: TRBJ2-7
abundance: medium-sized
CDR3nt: TGTGCCAGCAGCTGGGATTGGACTGACTCCTACGAGCAGTACTTC
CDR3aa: CASSWDWTDSYEQYF

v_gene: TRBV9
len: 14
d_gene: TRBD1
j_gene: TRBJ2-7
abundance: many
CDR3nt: TGTGCCAGCAGCGTAGGGGGCAGGGGGCCTGAGCAGTACTTC
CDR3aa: CASSVGGRGPEQYF

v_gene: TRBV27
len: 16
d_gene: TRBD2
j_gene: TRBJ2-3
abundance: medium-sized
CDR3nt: TGTGCCAGCATCCCGGTTGGGCGGGAGGGCCAGGGTACGCAGTATTTT
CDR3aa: CASIPVGREGQGTQYF

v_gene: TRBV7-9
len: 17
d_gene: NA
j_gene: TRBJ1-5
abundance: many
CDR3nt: TGTGCCAGCAGTAATTCCGTGAACAGGGAGCCTGGTCAGCCCCAGCATTTT
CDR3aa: CASSNSVNREPGQPQHF

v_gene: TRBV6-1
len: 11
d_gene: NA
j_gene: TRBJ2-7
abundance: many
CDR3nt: TGTGCCAGCAGTGAATCCGGCGAGCAGTACTTC
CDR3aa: CASSESGEQYF